These 27 T cell receptor beta chains share one sample of origin, sequenced in a study of blood T cell repertoires in COVID-19. Repertoires were generated with immunoSEQ multiplex PCR, while TCRdb's copy carries only in-frame clones and drops some. The table lists 350,000 to 450,000 clones, roughly nine tenths of them singletons, with more than 1% in the top ten. The specimen sequenced was peripheral blood. These receptors were obtained from a man aged 35 to 55 with acute or convalescent COVID-19.

The chain combines TRBV10-3 with TRBJ1-1; perhaps TRBD1 as D (5 bases). Deletions cut 0 bases from V and 3 bases from J, with 17 bases between. This CDR3 has 17 residues. Germline CDR1 ENHRY, CDR2 SYGVKD. The CDR3 region has the DNA TGTGCCATCAGTGAGTCGAATCTCCCAGGGAGGGACACTGAAGCTTTCTTT. Translation gives CAISESNLPGRDTEAFF.

This clone appeared once. The chain employs TRBV7-3 and TRBJ1-5; the D gene is possibly TRBD1 (6 bases). Germline V lookup: CDR1 SGHTA, CDR2 FQGTGA. V lost 0 bases to trimming and J lost 5 bases, with 14 bases between them. The CDR3 has 16 residues. The CDR3 here is CASSLTMGAVDQPQHF. CDR3 sequence (DNA): TGTGCCAGCAGCTTAACAATGGGGGCGGTTGATCAGCCCCAGCATTTT.

Only a few counts were recorded for this clone. Other DNA variants within this sample encode the same CDR3. J is TRBJ1-6 and V is TRBV2; the D gene is possibly TRBD1 (5 bases). There are 13 residues in the CDR3. The V end was cut by 6 bases, the J end by 9 bases, with 12 bases between. Germline V gives CDR1 SNHLY, CDR2 FYNNEI. The CDR3 here is CASSPGRGSPLHF. CDR3 nucleotides: TGTGCCAGCAGCCCCGGGAGGGGTTCACCCCTCCACTTT.

The table lists this clone with a count of one. The chain joins TRBV7-2 to TRBJ1-2, with a tentative D call TRBD1 (5 bases). Per the germline V gene, CDR1 is SGHTA and CDR2 is FQGNSA. This CDR3 has 13 residues. The V end lost 5 bases, the J end lost 5 bases, and 12 bases lay between the germline ends. The CDR3 sequence: CASSVRQGYGYTF. The CDR3 DNA sequence: TGTGCCAGCAGCGTTAGGCAGGGATATGGCTACACCTTC.

The CDR3 reads CAISERQGAVNEQFF. DNA for the CDR3: TGTGCCATCAGTGAGAGGCAGGGGGCGGTCAATGAGCAGTTCTTC. This chain connects TRBV10-3 to TRBJ2-1; 8 bases agree with TRBD1. Germline V CDR1 and CDR2: ENHRY, SYGVKD. V trimming: 2 bases; J trimming: 6 bases; junction bases outside the gene matches: 6. The CDR3 loop spans 15 amino acids.

The gene calls are TRBV13 and TRBJ2-7, with TRBD2 matching over 10 bases. The germline V gene has CDR1 PRHDT and CDR2 FYEKMQ (reference sequence). This CDR3 comprises 15 residues. V dropped 0 bases and J dropped 2; count of bases not matched to a gene: 1. CDR3 amino acids: CASSLGAGGTYEQYF. For the CDR3, the DNA is TGTGCCAGCAGCTTAGGAGCGGGGGGGACCTACGAGCAGTACTTC.

The chain recombines TRBV11-2 with TRBJ2-1; 8 bases align to TRBD2. Germline trimming cut 5 bases from V and 3 bases from J; bases unmatched to any gene: 6. Germline V lookup: CDR1 SGHAT, CDR2 FQNNGV. The CDR3 has 15 amino acids. The CDR3: CASSTTGGGYNEQFF. The CDR3 DNA follows: TGTGCCAGCAGCACCACGGGGGGGGGCTACAATGAGCAGTTCTTC.

The rearrangement joins TRBV7-3 to TRBJ2-1; D is perhaps TRBD1 (5 bases). The CDR3 sequence is 13 residues long. Germline V gene data show CDR1 as SGHTA and CDR2 as FQGTGA. Trimming took off 5 bases at V and 7 bases at J, with 12 bases between the two ends. The CDR3 spells CASSPQGRNEQFF. DNA of the CDR3: TGTGCCAGCAGCCCCCAGGGTAGGAATGAGCAGTTCTTC.

The rearrangement links TRBV4-2 to TRBJ2-1, with 8 bases fitting TRBD2. The V gene's germline CDR1 is LGHNA and CDR2 YNFKEQ. CDR3 length: 16 amino acids. The V and J ends lost 3 bases and 0 bases, in that order; junction bases with no gene match: 4. The CDR3, as DNA: TGTGCCAGCAGCCAGGATAGCGGGATCTCCTACAATGAGCAGTTCTTC. As protein: CASSQDSGISYNEQFF.

The CDR3 spells CASSLLGTGGYTF. The DNA for the CDR3 is TGTGCCAGCAGCTTACTGGGCACCGGCGGCTACACCTTC. J is TRBJ1-2 and V is TRBV7-6, with D hard to call. Trimming removed 2 bases at V and 8 bases at J, with 12 bases between. The CDR3 loop spans 13 amino acids. Germline V gene data show CDR1 as SGHVS and CDR2 as FNYEAQ.

V is TRBV5-1 and J is TRBJ2-5, with TRBD1 identical over 7 bases. The V gene's germline CDR1 is SGHRS and CDR2 YFSETQ. V trimming: 2 bases; J trimming: 1 base; junction bases outside the gene matches: 14. The CDR3 is made up of 18 amino acids. The CDR3 loop is CASSFDRANPIRQETQYF. CDR3 DNA: TGCGCCAGCAGCTTTGACAGGGCGAATCCCATACGCCAAGAGACCCAGTACTTC.

This clone has just one count. The rearrangement uses TRBV19 and TRBJ1-6; D possibly corresponds to TRBD1 (5 bases). The CDR3 loop spans 12 amino acids. Trimming took off 3 bases at V and 8 bases at J, with 5 bases between the two ends. Per germline, CDR1 LNHDA and CDR2 SQIVND (reference sequence). CDR3 residues: CASSIRDSPLHF. The CDR3 DNA follows: TGTGCCAGTAGTATCAGGGATTCACCCCTCCACTTT.

The rearrangement joins TRBV27 to TRBJ2-5; tentatively, D is TRBD2 (6 bases). Germline loops: CDR1 MNHEY, CDR2 SMNVEV (reference sequence). CDR3 length: 15 amino acids. Trimming removed 6 bases at V and 5 bases at J, with 19 bases between. The CDR3 protein is CASSPWGSRGETQYF. The CDR3 DNA is TGTGCCAGCAGCCCATGGGGCAGCCGGGGGGAGACCCAGTACTTC.

The chain employs TRBV11-1 and TRBJ1-3; possibly TRBD1 for D (6 bases). The V end lost 5 bases, the J end lost 4 bases, and 15 bases lay between the germline ends. CDR3 length: 15 residues. Germline CDR1 and CDR2: SGHAT and FQDESV (reference sequence). CDR3 in amino acids: CASSLETGPGNTIYF. CDR3 coding DNA: TGTGCCAGCAGCCTAGAGACAGGCCCGGGAAACACCATATATTTT.

The V call is TRBV3-1 (or the pseudogene TRBV3-2), the J call TRBJ2-2, with 7 bases aligning to TRBD1. The V segment lost 4 bases and the J segment 5 bases; nucleotides outside the gene matches: 13. This CDR3 has 17 amino acids. Germline CDR1 LGHDT, CDR2 YNNKEL (reference sequence). CDR3 protein: CASSPDRVLFGTGELFF. Here the CDR3 DNA reads TGTGCCAGCAGCCCAGACAGGGTTCTCTTCGGGACCGGGGAGCTGTTTTTT.

The rearrangement joins TRBV6-4 to TRBJ2-5, with 7 bases lining up with TRBD1. Germline-derived CDR1 and CDR2 are MRHNA and SNTAGT. The CDR3 has 15 residues. V shed 6 bases, J shed 4 bases, and the junction held 11 bases outside the gene matches. CDR3 DNA sequence: TGTGCCAGCAGCTCAGACAGGGTCGTGTTAGAGACCCAGTACTTC. The encoded protein is CASSSDRVVLETQYF.

This clone was observed a single time. The chain couples TRBV10-3 to TRBJ2-1; a possible D gene is TRBD1 (5 bases). The germline V gene has CDR1 ENHRY and CDR2 SYGVKD. With 4 bases removed from V and 5 bases from J, the gap between germline ends came to 15 bases. The CDR3 spans 15 residues. The CDR3 reads CAISGEETDDNEQFF. The DNA of the CDR3 is TGTGCCATCAGTGGGGAAGAGACAGATGACAATGAGCAGTTCTTC.

The rearrangement uses TRBV2 and TRBJ1-6; D is unresolved. CDR1 and CDR2 (germline): SNHLY, FYNNEI. This CDR3 contains 14 residues. The V gene lost 5 bases and the J gene lost 2 bases, with 7 bases spanning the gap. The CDR3 spells CASSMLAYNSPLHF. The CDR3 DNA follows: TGTGCCAGCAGTATGCTAGCCTATAATTCACCCCTCCACTTT.

The chain recombines TRBV7-9 with TRBJ2-1; D remains ambiguous. CDR3 length: 12 residues. V shed 2 bases and J shed 8 bases, with 7 bases lying between them. Germline assignment: CDR1 SEHNR and CDR2 FQNEAQ (reference sequence). The CDR3 nucleotides are TGTGCCAGCAGCTTATCTGTAGATGAGCAGTTCTTC. Protein product: CASSLSVDEQFF.

This clone appeared a few times. The chain employs TRBV18 and TRBJ1-2; the match to TRBD1 covers 7 bases. The junction had 4 bases not matched to a gene; V was cut back by 2 bases and J by 7 bases. This CDR3 has 13 residues. The germline gives CDR1 KGHSH, CDR2 LQKENI. CDR3 DNA sequence: TGTGCCAGCTCACCAGAGACAGGGAGTGGCTACACCTTC. It translates to CASSPETGSGYTF.

This clone was seen a single time. The chain employs TRBV9 and TRBJ1-1; D call uncertain. Between the trimmed V and J ends, which lost 1 base and 4 bases, there was a span of 8 bases. The CDR3 totals 13 residues. The germline CDR1 and CDR2 sequences are SGDLS and YYNGEE. CDR3: CASSVKTGTEAFF. CDR3 nucleotide sequence: TGTGCCAGCAGCGTAAAAACGGGCACTGAAGCTTTCTTT.

The J gene is TRBJ2-7, the V gene TRBV9; 9 nucleotides line up with TRBD2. CDR3 length: 13 residues. Unmatched junction bases numbered 5, after V lost 4 bases and J lost 6 bases. Per the germline V gene, CDR1 is SGDLS and CDR2 is YYNGEE. The CDR3: CASSSGLAPEQYF. The CDR3 region has the DNA TGTGCCAGCAGCTCCGGACTAGCGCCCGAGCAGTACTTC.

This chain links TRBV4-1 with TRBJ1-1; D is possibly TRBD1 (5 bases). Germline CDR1 MGHRA, CDR2 YSYEKL. This CDR3 region has 15 residues. Trimming pared 2 bases from V and 0 bases from J, leaving 10 bases between. CDR3 in DNA: TGCGCCAGCAGCCAATGGAACAGGTTGAACACTGAAGCTTTCTTT. Residues: CASSQWNRLNTEAFF.

V is TRBV19 and J is TRBJ1-2, with TRBD1 identical over 9 bases. Germline loops: CDR1 LNHDA, CDR2 SQIVND (reference sequence). This CDR3 has 14 residues. V trimming: 5 bases; J trimming: 2 bases; junction bases outside the gene matches: 3. CDR3 in amino acids: CASSWGQGNYGYTF. The DNA for the CDR3 is TGTGCCAGTAGTTGGGGACAGGGAAACTATGGCTACACCTTC.

The chain employs TRBV5-1 and TRBJ2-7; 10 bases map to TRBD2. This CDR3 is built from 18 residues. CDR1 is SGHRS, CDR2 YFSETQ, per germline. With 0 bases clipped from V and 0 bases from J, the junction kept 9 bases outside the gene matches. CDR3 residues: CASSLAALTSGSSYEQYF. The CDR3 DNA sequence: TGCGCCAGCAGCTTGGCCGCGCTGACTAGCGGGTCCTCCTACGAGCAGTACTTC.

The chain has TRBV7-9 and TRBJ2-1; TRBD2 matches at 8 bases. The length of the CDR3 is 17 residues. Germline CDR1 and CDR2: SEHNR and FQNEAQ (reference sequence). V lost 4 bases and J lost 5; bases outside the gene matches: 13. The chain's CDR3 is CASSSPGGAETNNEQFF. CDR3 nucleotide sequence: TGTGCCAGCAGCTCCCCGGGAGGGGCAGAGACGAACAATGAGCAGTTCTTC.

The chain joins TRBV30 to TRBJ1-2, with D uncertain. The CDR3 totals 12 residues. With 1 base removed from V and 3 bases from J, the gap between germline ends came to 6 bases. Germline V CDR1 and CDR2: GTSNPN, SVGIG (reference sequence). The CDR3 DNA follows: TGTGCCTGGAGTGCAGGCGACTATGGCTACACCTTC. This translates into CAWSAGDYGYTF.